These 18 T cell receptor beta chains share one sample of origin, sequenced in a study of T-cell memory formation after mild COVID-19. TCRdb reprocessed the 5' RACE reads via MiXCR and lists one record per CDR3 protein. The sample lists hundreds of thousands of distinct CDR3 sequences, nearly 25% occurring once. Sequencing was carried out using PBMCs or a T cell subset sorted from them (not recorded which). The receptor set was obtained from an adult woman who had mild COVID-19 (a few samples of this study predate the infection). Cell type and time point are not known.

This clonotype was counted only a few times. This chain joins TRBV5-1 and TRBJ2-7; D perhaps matches TRBD2 (5 bases). Trimming cost V 2 bases and J 5 bases, with 14 bases left between them. This CDR3 is built from 14 residues. Germline loops: CDR1 SGHRS, CDR2 YFSETQ. The CDR3 DNA reads as TGCGCCAGCAGCTTAGTTCCGGGGAAGGACGAGCAGTACTTC. This encodes CASSLVPGKDEQYF.

The V call is TRBV7-3, the J call TRBJ1-2; TRBD1 aligns across 8 bases. In germline, CDR1 is SGHTA, CDR2 FQGTGA. The CDR3 sequence is 14 residues long. With V trimmed by 5 bases and J by 4 bases, 6 bases remained unmatched. CDR3: CASSPSTGAYGYTF. CDR3 in DNA: TGTGCCAGCAGCCCTTCGACAGGGGCCTATGGCTACACCTTC.

This clonotype appeared a few times. The CDR3 DNA reads as TGTGCCAGCAGCTTGGCCCGACAGGGATCGGACATTCAGTACTTC. This sequence encodes CASSLARQGSDIQYF. The V call is TRBV5-7, the J call TRBJ2-4; 7 positions agree with TRBD1. TRBV5-7 is an open reading frame, and its role is uncertain. V dropped 0 bases and J dropped 8; count of bases not matched to a gene: 8. The CDR3 extends over 15 amino acids.

The chain combines TRBV6-2 or TRBV6-3 with TRBJ1-6; possibly TRBD1 for D (5 bases). The germline V and J ends were trimmed by 4 bases and 6 bases, with 13 bases remaining between them. This CDR3 is 15 amino acids long. Germline V lookup: CDR1 MNHEY, CDR2 SVGEGT. This CDR3 reads CASSFIRDGNSPLHF. The CDR3 coding sequence is TGTGCCAGCAGTTTCATCCGGGACGGTAATTCACCCCTCCACTTT.

The V call is TRBV27, the J call TRBJ1-1; 8 bases are shared with TRBD1. Germline V CDR1 and CDR2: MNHEY, SMNVEV (reference sequence). This CDR3 comprises 17 residues. V shed 3 bases, J shed 4 bases, and the junction held 13 bases outside the gene matches. DNA for the CDR3: TGTGCCAGCAGTTTGGGGACAGGTGGGGGAGGCACCACTGAAGCTTTCTTT. Translation: CASSLGTGGGGTTEAFF.

The chain is built from TRBV11-2 and TRBJ1-5; no clear D gene. CDR1 is SGHAT, CDR2 FQNNGV, per germline. V was clipped by 5 bases and J by 8 bases, with 13 bases between them. This CDR3 contains 13 residues. DNA of the CDR3: TGTGCCAGCAGCCTCGGGTCTTGGAAGCCCCAGCATTTT. It is translated as CASSLGSWKPQHF.

This clonotype was seen a few times. The V gene is TRBV21-1, the J gene TRBJ2-2. TRBV21-1 is listed as a pseudogene. CDR3 length: 17 residues. The CDR3 here is CASSKAGYRGNTGELFF. CDR3 bases: TGTGCCAGCAGCAAGGCCGGTTATCGGGGTAACACCGGGGAGCTGTTTTTT.

The table lists this clonotype with many counts. This sequence joins TRBV3-1 and TRBJ1-1; D gene unclear. The CDR3 consists of 16 residues. V was trimmed by 1 base and J by 3 bases, leaving 15 bases between them. Germline-derived CDR1 and CDR2 are LGHDT and YNNKEL (reference sequence). Here the CDR3 DNA reads TGTGCCAGCAGCCAAGCGGGGTCGGGAGTGGACACTGAAGCTTTCTTT. Its translation: CASSQAGSGVDTEAFF. The full variable domain, rest sourced from reference TRBV3-1 and TRBJ1-1, is DTAVSQTPKYLVTQMGNDKSIKCEQNLGHDTMYWYKQDSKKFLKIMFSYNNKELIINETVPNRFSPKSPDKAHLNLHINSLELGDSAVYFCASSQAGSGVDTEAFFGQGTRLTVV.

This rearrangement joins TRBV3-1 to TRBJ1-1; 10 bases agree with TRBD1. The J segment lost 0 bases and the V segment lost 1 base, leaving 5 bases of the junction unmatched. Germline values: CDR1 LGHDT, CDR2 YNNKEL (reference sequence). The CDR3 sequence is 17 residues long. The DNA of the CDR3 is TGTGCCAGCAGCCAAGGGGGACAGGGGCTGCTGAACACTGAAGCTTTCTTT. Protein: CASSQGGQGLLNTEAFF.

This clonotype has only a few counts. The rearrangement uses TRBV3-1 and TRBJ2-6; TRBD1 might be the D (6 bases). The CDR3 is 16 amino acids. Germline CDR1 and CDR2: LGHDT and YNNKEL (reference sequence). Trimming cost V 2 bases and J 0 bases, with 8 bases left between them. DNA for the CDR3: TGTGCCAGCAGCCAACGACAGGACTCTGGGGCCAACGTCCTGACTTTC. Protein: CASSQRQDSGANVLTF.

The chain employs TRBV11-2 and TRBJ2-1, with 8 bases lining up with TRBD2. Germline CDR1 reads SGHAT; CDR2 reads FQNNGV. The V gene end was trimmed by 1 base and the J gene end by 7 bases; junction bases not matched to a gene: 12. This CDR3 is 17 amino acids long. CDR3 sequence (DNA): TGTGCCAGCAGCTTAGGAGTTGCGGGGGGATTGTATAATGAGCAGTTCTTC. Protein sequence: CASSLGVAGGLYNEQFF.

The V gene is TRBV11-1, the J gene TRBJ2-3; the match to TRBD1 covers 7 bases. The CDR3 sequence is 15 residues long. The V segment lost 5 bases and the J segment 5 bases; nucleotides outside the gene matches: 10. CDR1 and CDR2 (germline): SGHAT, FQDESV (reference sequence). The CDR3 sequence: CASSRNRGVGDTQYF. The DNA for the CDR3 is TGTGCCAGCAGCCGTAACAGGGGCGTCGGAGATACGCAGTATTTT.

This clonotype was observed a handful of times. The CDR3 reads CASMRMNTGELFF. The CDR3 DNA is TGTGCCAGCATGCGAATGAACACCGGGGAGCTGTTTTTT. The chain couples TRBV7-9 to TRBJ2-2; unclear D gene. Trimming removed 7 bases from V and 1 base from J, with 7 bases in between. The CDR3 spans 13 residues. Germline CDR1 reads SEHNR; CDR2 reads FQNEAQ (reference sequence).

J is TRBJ2-7 and V is TRBV29-1; a weak D match, TRBD2 (6 bases). CDR1 is SQVTM, CDR2 ANQGSEA, per germline. Trimming took 2 bases from V and 5 from J, leaving 16 bases between them. This CDR3 has 14 amino acids. CDR3 amino acids: CSVEWGDYTNEQYF. Written as DNA, the CDR3 is TGCAGCGTTGAATGGGGGGATTATACGAACGAGCAGTACTTC.

There are a few counts of this clonotype. The chain joins TRBV4-1 to TRBJ2-2; TRBD1 aligns across 9 bases. Germline CDR1 reads MGHRA; CDR2 reads YSYEKL. The CDR3 runs to 15 residues. V lost 3 bases and J lost 6; bases outside the gene matches: 5. CDR3 protein: CASSQGTGFAGELFF. In DNA, the CDR3 is TGCGCCAGCAGCCAGGGGACAGGGTTTGCCGGGGAGCTGTTTTTT.

This clonotype was counted between two and nine times. This chain connects TRBV6-6 to TRBJ2-7; TRBD2 matches 11 bases. Germline assignment: CDR1 MNHNY and CDR2 SVGAGI (reference sequence). The junction had 4 bases not matched to a gene; V was cut back by 2 bases and J by 4 bases. There are 15 residues in the CDR3. CDR3 sequence: CASSYGASGRYEQYF. The CDR3 DNA is TGTGCCAGCAGTTACGGGGCTAGCGGGAGGTACGAGCAGTACTTC.

This chain uses TRBV9 with TRBJ1-2; D not resolved. Looked up from germline, CDR1 is SGDLS and CDR2 is YYNGEE. The V and J ends lost 1 base and 4 bases respectively, with 14 bases between them. The CDR3 has 15 residues. CDR3 protein: CASSVISGLGYGYTF. The DNA of the CDR3 is TGTGCCAGCAGCGTAATAAGCGGCTTAGGCTATGGCTACACCTTC.

The rearrangement joins TRBV7-2 to TRBJ2-7; TRBD2 might be the D (6 bases). The length of the CDR3 is 16 residues. The V and J ends lost 3 bases and 0 bases respectively, with 15 bases between them. Per germline, CDR1 SGHTA and CDR2 FQGNSA. Here the CDR3 reads CASSFVSGVTSYEQYF. The CDR3 DNA reads TGTGCCAGCAGCTTCGTCTCGGGAGTGACCTCCTACGAGCAGTACTTC.